These 8 T cell receptor beta chains came from one sample sequenced in a study of OX40 agonist ivuxolimab in advanced cancers. To prepare the library, the immunoSEQ multiplex PCR assay was applied. In its TCRdb copy, this immuneACCESS table keeps in-frame sequences only and misses some clones. Where compared with another copy, unresolved V genes explain less than half of these, and the others have no known cause. Here the sample has 45,000 to 50,000 clones; around 89% occur a single time. Of the sample, around a third is held by the ten largest clones. The sequencing here drew on CD4+ or CD8+ T cells sorted from blood, taken in a trial of the OX40 agonist ivuxolimab. Receptors were obtained from an adult with an advanced solid tumor such as melanoma, head and neck, liver or kidney cancer.

The CDR3 nucleotides read TGTGCCAGCAGTTTATCGTCGGCCTCCGAGCAGTACTTC. This gives the protein CASSLSSASEQYF. The genes are TRBV27 and TRBJ2-7; D gene ambiguous. This CDR3 region has 13 residues. With 0 bases removed from V and 6 bases from J, the gap between germline ends came to 9 bases. CDR1 is MNHEY, CDR2 SMNVEV, per germline (reference sequence).

The chain combines TRBV30 with TRBJ2-3, with TRBD2 identical over 13 bases. Trimming cost V 3 bases and J 6 bases; bases outside gene matches: 3. Germline V CDR1 and CDR2: GTSNPN, SVGIG (reference sequence). There are 14 residues in the CDR3. CDR3 bases: TGTGCCTGGAGCCTGACTAGCGGGAGGGATACGCAGTATTTT. Amino acid sequence: CAWSLTSGRDTQYF.

This chain connects TRBV19 to TRBJ1-1, with D maybe TRBD1 (5 bases). The CDR3 covers 13 residues. Germline-derived CDR1 and CDR2 are LNHDA and SQIVND (reference sequence). The V end lost 10 bases, the J end lost 4 bases, and 16 bases lay between the germline ends. The CDR3 DNA reads as TGTGCCACCTCAGGGTGGGTGGTCACTGAAGCTTTCTTT. Protein sequence: CATSGWVVTEAFF.

The chain links TRBV11-3 to TRBJ2-3; 9 nucleotides line up with TRBD1. CDR1 SGHNT and CDR2 YENEEA come from the germline V gene. V trimming: 5 bases; J trimming: 2 bases; junction bases outside the gene matches: 5. The CDR3 is 15 amino acids. CDR3 coding DNA: TGTGCCAGCAGCCATAGGACAGGGGACACAGATACGCAGTATTTT. Amino acid sequence: CASSHRTGDTDTQYF.

The table lists this clone with a count of one. The chain combines TRBV11-2 with TRBJ2-5, with 10 bases that match TRBD2. Germline V lookup: CDR1 SGHAT, CDR2 FQNNGV. The CDR3 runs 16 residues. With V trimmed by 4 bases and J by 4 bases, 9 bases remained unmatched. In nucleotides, the CDR3 is TGTGCCAGCAGCTATCTAGCGGGGGCCGTGGGAGAGACCCAGTACTTC. This sequence encodes CASSYLAGAVGETQYF.

The V call is TRBV19, the J call TRBJ2-2; a weak D match, TRBD2 (5 bases). With 6 bases removed from V and 6 bases from J, the gap between germline ends came to 8 bases. The germline V gene encodes CDR1 LNHDA and CDR2 SQIVND (reference sequence). The CDR3 length is 12 residues. The CDR3 DNA reads TGTGCCAGTAGGGCTAGCCCCGGGGAGCTGTTTTTT. Encoded protein: CASRASPGELFF.

This chain connects TRBV25-1 to TRBJ2-5, with D possibly being TRBD1 (5 bases). The germline gives CDR1 MGHDK, CDR2 SYGVNS. The CDR3 length is 12 residues. Trimming shortened V by 3 bases and J by 9 bases, and 11 bases separated the two germline ends. The CDR3 DNA reads TGTGCCAGCAGTGAGGCAGGGCTACCCCAGTACTTC. It specifies CASSEAGLPQYF.

By frequency in the sample, this clone is medium-sized. J is TRBJ1-1 and V is TRBV11-1; perhaps TRBD1 as D (5 bases). This CDR3 has 13 amino acids. Germline values: CDR1 SGHAT, CDR2 FQDESV (reference sequence). Deletions cut 10 bases from V and 4 bases from J, with 16 bases between. DNA of the CDR3: TGTGCCACCGGGGCGAGTTATGGCACTGAAGCTTTCTTT. It specifies CATGASYGTEAFF.